The clone carrying this T cell receptor beta chain showed up just a few times. The sample comes from a study of patients and donors after allogeneic stem cell transplantation. Via MiXCR, TCRdb re-called the RT-PCR reads, giving one row per CDR3 protein. The sample shows hundreds of thousands of distinct CDR3 sequences, 16% of them seen only once. The CDR3 is 14 amino acids. J lost 5 bases, V lost 5 bases, and 8 bases had no gene match. The chain couples TRBV12-3 or TRBV12-4 to TRBJ1-2; 7 bases agree with TRBD1. Sequencing input: blood, either unsorted or a sorted T cell fraction (not recorded which). The sequence derives from a human donor who was either an allogeneic HSCT recipient or a stem cell or donor lymphocyte infusion donor (not recorded which). It is not recorded whose cells these are; they may come from a transplant donor. Written as DNA, the CDR3 is TGTGCCAGCAGTATCGACAGGGAGAGGTATGGCTACACCTTC. It yields the protein CASSIDRERYGYTF.